A single sample is the source of the 6 T cell receptor beta chains below, sequenced in a study of monozygotic twins with inflammatory bowel disease. TCRdb re-called the 5' RACE reads; every CDR3 protein appears as one record, without DNA. Recorded here are 95,000 to 110,000 distinct CDR3 sequences; the top ten clones represent under 2.5%. The sample comprised blood. These receptors all come from a human donor with ulcerative colitis or Crohn's disease, or a healthy co-twin of an affected twin (not recorded which).

The V gene is TRBV15, the J gene TRBJ1-6; TCRdb's D call, TRBD1, is unchecked because there is no DNA. Germline loops: CDR1 LNHNV, CDR2 YYDKDF (reference sequence). This CDR3 is built from 14 residues. This CDR3 reads CATSLPGRSSPLHF.

The rearrangement uses TRBV28 and TRBJ1-3. CDR1 is MDHEN, CDR2 SYDVKM, per germline. This CDR3 contains 14 residues. The CDR3 spells CASSKPSSGNTIYF.

CDR3 in amino acids: CASSPRPGPYNEQFF. This chain links TRBV18 with TRBJ2-1; TCRdb indicates TRBD1, and absent DNA this call remains unverified. CDR1 is KGHSH, CDR2 LQKENI, per germline. CDR3 length: 15 amino acids.

This sequence joins TRBV5-6 and TRBJ2-7; the D gene TCRdb calls, TRBD1, cannot be checked with no DNA. This CDR3 has 16 amino acids. Germline values: CDR1 SGHDT, CDR2 YYEEEE. This chain's CDR3 is CASSLDLGQITYEQYF.

The chain combines TRBV12-3 or TRBV12-4 with TRBJ1-5; the D gene TCRdb calls, TRBD1, cannot be checked with no DNA. There are 16 residues in the CDR3. The chain's CDR3 is CASSLGLGASNQPQHF.

This chain uses TRBV4-2 with TRBJ1-1; TCRdb gives TRBD1 as the D gene, but with no DNA this cannot be confirmed. Looked up from germline, CDR1 is LGHNA and CDR2 is YNFKEQ. The CDR3 is made up of 15 amino acids. CDR3 sequence reads: CASSYQTGEDTEAFF.